Listed below are T cell receptor beta chains from one sample, sequenced in a study of blood T cell repertoires in COVID-19. TCRdb's table, derived via immunoSEQ multiplex PCR, lists solely in-frame clones and lacks some. The repertoire holds roughly 240,000 clones, with roughly 79% as singletons. The sequenced material came from peripheral blood. These receptors were obtained from a woman of 80 years or more with acute or convalescent COVID-19. CDR3s include the opening cysteine and the closing phenylalanine or tryptophan. The D gene is left open where the match is weak. Size is omitted from some rows. Given values are once, few, many or a class for expanded clones.

>15|once|TRBJ2-1|TRBV3-1/TRBV3-2|NA
CASSHNSIFGAEQFF
TGTGCCAGCAGCCACAACTCAATCTTTGGGGCTGAGCAGTTCTTC
>14|NA|TRBJ2-7|TRBV6-2/TRBV6-3|TRBD2
CASSTAGLPYEQYF
TGTGCCAGCAGTACGGCGGGACTACCCTACGAGCAGTACTTC
>16|NA|TRBJ2-5|TRBV5-1|TRBD1
CASSLGSGTGQETQYF
TGCGCCAGCAGCTTGGGTTCCGGGACAGGTCAAGAGACCCAGTACTTC
>12|NA|TRBJ2-7|TRBV6-2/TRBV6-3|NA
CASSQIHYEQYF
TGTGCCAGCAGTCAAATCCACTACGAGCAGTACTTC
>18|NA|TRBJ2-2|TRBV11-2|TRBD2
CASSLLAGDVRNTGELFF
TGTGCCAGCAGCTTACTAGCGGGGGACGTTAGGAACACCGGGGAGCTGTTTTTT
>20|NA|TRBJ2-5|TRBV21-1|NA
CASSKSLISPGLAVQETQYF
TGTGCCAGCAGCAAATCACTAATTTCCCCGGGACTAGCGGTCCAAGAGACCCAGTACTTC
>14|NA|TRBJ2-5|TRBV7-2|TRBD2
CASSSSGSGETQYF
TGTGCCAGCAGCTCTAGCGGGAGCGGGGAGACCCAGTACTTC
>15|NA|TRBJ2-7|TRBV6-2/TRBV6-3|NA
CASSFEAGRSYEQYF
TGTGCCAGCAGTTTTGAGGCGGGCCGCTCCTACGAGCAGTACTTC
>14|NA|TRBJ1-4|TRBV9|TRBD1
CASSANRGHEKLFF
TGTGCCAGCAGCGCCAACAGGGGCCATGAAAAACTGTTTTTT
>17|NA|TRBJ2-1|TRBV7-7|TRBD2
CASSPGHGRGAYNEQFF
TGTGCTAGCAGCCCAGGGCACGGGAGGGGGGCCTACAATGAGCAGTTCTTC
>15|NA|TRBJ2-7|TRBV7-2|TRBD1
CASSLMGQGPDEQYF
TGTGCCAGCAGCTTAATGGGACAGGGACCTGACGAGCAGTACTTC
>16|NA|TRBJ2-3|TRBV9|TRBD2
CASSVGLAGDIDTQYF
TGTGCCAGCAGCGTGGGACTAGCGGGGGACATAGATACGCAGTATTTT
>16|few|TRBJ1-4|TRBV28|NA
CASTSDFGPRVEKLFF
TGTGCCAGCACATCAGACTTCGGCCCCCGGGTTGAAAAACTGTTTTTT
>14|NA|TRBJ2-3|TRBV3-1/TRBV3-2|NA
CASSSVADTDTQYF
TGTGCCAGCAGCTCAGTAGCGGACACAGATACGCAGTATTTT
>15|NA|TRBJ2-3|TRBV19|TRBD1
CASSPTGDRTDTQYF
TGTGCCAGTAGTCCCACAGGGGACCGCACAGATACGCAGTATTTT
>15|NA|TRBJ2-1|TRBV5-1|TRBD2
CASSLYAGGRNEQFF
TGCGCCAGCAGCTTGTACGCGGGAGGGCGGAATGAGCAGTTCTTC
>15|NA|TRBJ1-1|TRBV14|NA
CASSQVTGWYTEAFF
TGTGCCAGCAGCCAGGTGACAGGATGGTACACTGAAGCTTTCTTT
>15|NA|TRBJ2-1|TRBV18|TRBD2
CASSPVLAGNNEQFF
TGTGCCAGCTCACCAGTCCTAGCGGGGAACAATGAGCAGTTCTTC